A selection of T cell receptor beta chains follows, all from one sample in a study of cytomegalovirus exposure and HLA in healthy donors. Method: immunoSEQ multiplex PCR; TCRdb's copy keeps in-frame clones and lacks some. The repertoire holds some 130,000 clones, 60% to 75% seen once, with approximately 1.6% in the top ten. Source material: PBMCs. The receptors were gathered from a human donor in good health. Both conserved end residues are part of each CDR3. The D gene is left open where the match is weak. Clone size is shown for a subset of rows, as once, few, many or a class of expanded clone.

>TRBJ2-2|once|TRBV27|.
TGTGCCAGCAGTGCCCTAGGGGTCCCCGGGGAGCTGTTTTTT
CASSALGVPGELFF
>TRBJ2-3|.|TRBV5-1|TRBD1
TGCGCCAGCAGGACCGGGACAGAGACAGATACGCAGTATTTT
CASRTGTETDTQYF
>TRBJ2-7|.|TRBV28|TRBD2
TGTGCCAGCAGTGCCCCCGGGAGGGCGGACTACGAGCAGTACTTC
CASSAPGRADYEQYF
>TRBJ1-2|.|TRBV20-1|.
TGCAGTGCTCGTCAGGGAAGTGGCTACACCTTC
CSARQGSGYTF
>TRBJ2-7|.|TRBV18|TRBD2
TGTGCCAGCTCACCCGGGACTAGCGGGAGACACGAGCAGTACTTC
CASSPGTSGRHEQYF
>TRBJ2-1|.|TRBV11-2|TRBD2
TGTGCCAGCAGCCCAGGGACTAGCAAGGGGGCTTATGAGCAGTTCTTC
CASSPGTSKGAYEQFF
>TRBJ2-7|.|TRBV5-6|.
TGTGCCAGCAGCTTGCGGGACATCAACGAGCAGTACTTC
CASSLRDINEQYF
>TRBJ2-1|.|TRBV15|TRBD2
TGTGCCACCAGCAGCCCGGGACTAGATGGTAATGAGCAGTTCTTC
CATSSPGLDGNEQFF
>TRBJ2-7|few|TRBV7-2|TRBD2
TGTGCCAGCAGCTTAGTAGCGGGGAGCGTTTCCTACGAGCAGTACTTC
CASSLVAGSVSYEQYF
>TRBJ2-7|.|TRBV28|.
TGTGCCAGCAGTTTAGGGCTCCCCTACGAGCAGTACTTC
CASSLGLPYEQYF
>TRBJ2-1|.|TRBV5-8|TRBD2
TGTGCCAGCAGCTTGCGACTAGCGGGAAGGGATGAGCAGTTCTTC
CASSLRLAGRDEQFF
>TRBJ1-2|.|TRBV6-5|.
TGTGCCAGCAGTTACTTCTTAGACGGAGTCTACACCTTC
CASSYFLDGVYTF
>TRBJ2-3|.|TRBV19|.
TGTGCCAGTAGTCGGGACTTTACAACCCGCACAGATACGCAGTATTTT
CASSRDFTTRTDTQYF
>TRBJ1-2|.|TRBV5-6|TRBD1
TGTGCCAGCAGCGGAGACAGGGACTATGGCTACACCTTC
CASSGDRDYGYTF
>TRBJ2-5|.|TRBV27|TRBD2
TGTGCCAGCAGTCCCACCGGAACTAGCGGGGAAGAGACCCAGTACTTC
CASSPTGTSGEETQYF
>TRBJ2-7|.|TRBV9|.
TGTGCCAGCAGCGTAAGTCCCCGGGCCTACGAGCAGTACTTC
CASSVSPRAYEQYF
>TRBJ2-4|.|TRBV18|TRBD1
TGTGCCAGCTCACAAAACGGGGGACAGGGCGAAAACATTCAGTACTTC
CASSQNGGQGENIQYF
>TRBJ1-3|few|TRBV18|.
TGTGCCAGCTCACCAGGGGGCGGAAACACCATATATTTT
CASSPGGGNTIYF
>TRBJ1-5|.|TRBV11-2|.
TGTGCCAGCAGCTTAGGGCGGCAGCCCCAGCATTTT
CASSLGRQPQHF
>TRBJ2-7|.|TRBV4-1|TRBD2
TGCGCCAGCAGCAGACCGGGACTAGCTGGATACGAGCAGTACTTC
CASSRPGLAGYEQYF
>TRBJ1-4|.|TRBV9|TRBD1
TGTGCCAGCAGCCCGAGGCGGGACAGTAATGAAAAACTGTTTTTT
CASSPRRDSNEKLFF
>TRBJ2-6|.|TRBV7-7|TRBD1
TGTGCTAGCAGCGACAGGGGGCGAGGGGCCAACGTCCTGACTTTC
CASSDRGRGANVLTF
>TRBJ2-7|few|TRBV6-5|TRBD1
TGTGCCAGCAGCAGACAGGGGGCGGCTTTCTACGAGCAGTACTTC
CASSRQGAAFYEQYF
>TRBJ2-7|.|TRBV4-3|TRBD2
TGCGCCAGCAGCCAAGTAGCGGGACAATACGAGCAGTACTTC
CASSQVAGQYEQYF
>TRBJ1-4|.|TRBV2|.
TGTGCCAGCAGTGGGGGCAATACAAGGGAAAAACTGTTTTTT
CASSGGNTREKLFF
>TRBJ1-5|.|TRBV7-9|.
TGTGCCAGCAGCCCGACAGGCACTAGCAATCAGCCCCAGCATTTT
CASSPTGTSNQPQHF
>TRBJ2-5|.|TRBV11-3|.
TGTGCCAGCAGCTTTCAAGGTCAGGTACAAGAGACCCAGTACTTC
CASSFQGQVQETQYF
>TRBJ1-3|.|TRBV6-6|.
TGTGCCAGCAGTGCCCTGGTGAGGGCGCGAGGAAACACCATATATTTT
CASSALVRARGNTIYF
>TRBJ2-3|.|TRBV10-3|.
TGTGCCATCAGTGATCCAGCGGGCACAGATACGCAGTATTTT
CAISDPAGTDTQYF
>TRBJ1-4|.|TRBV27|TRBD1
TGTGCCAGCACCCAAACGACAGGGTTAGGGGAAAAACTGTTTTTT
CASTQTTGLGEKLFF
>TRBJ1-1|.|TRBV6-5|.
TGTGCCAGCAGCCCGAGCGGGGGATCCACTGAAGCTTTCTTT
CASSPSGGSTEAFF
>TRBJ2-3|.|TRBV27|TRBD2
TGTGCCAGCAGTACCTCGGGGGGTAGCACAGATACGCAGTATTTT
CASSTSGGSTDTQYF
>TRBJ2-7|few|TRBV6-1|TRBD2
TGTGCCAGCAGTGAAGACGGACTAGCGGGTCGGGAGCAGTACTTC
CASSEDGLAGREQYF
>TRBJ2-3|.|TRBV27|TRBD1
TGTGCCAGCAGTTTCCTGGACAGGGGAGGCACAGATACGCAGTATTTT
CASSFLDRGGTDTQYF
>TRBJ2-7|once|TRBV7-2|TRBD1
TGTGCCAGCAGCCCCGACAGGGGGCTGTACGAGCAGTACTTC
CASSPDRGLYEQYF
>TRBJ2-7|.|TRBV18|.
TGTGCCAGCTCACGACAGAGCTCCTACGAGCAGTACTTC
CASSRQSSYEQYF
>TRBJ2-3|.|TRBV9|.
TGTGCCAGCAGCGTAGCCCCTACAGGGCCCGGAGATACGCAGTATTTT
CASSVAPTGPGDTQYF
>TRBJ2-7|.|TRBV29-1|.
TGCAGCGTTGCTCGGCTAAACACGGGACTCCTCTCCTACGAGCAGTACTTC
CSVARLNTGLLSYEQYF
>TRBJ2-7|.|TRBV5-8|.
TGTGCCAGCAGCTTACCTGGCGGGGCGACCTACGAGCAGTACTTC
CASSLPGGATYEQYF
>TRBJ1-1|.|TRBV27|TRBD1
TGTGCCAGCAGTTTAGGGCAGGGGGGAACTGAAGCTTTCTTT
CASSLGQGGTEAFF
>TRBJ2-7|once|TRBV28|.
TGTGCCAGCAGTTTATCATGGACTACCAGATACGAGCAGTACTTC
CASSLSWTTRYEQYF
>TRBJ1-6|.|TRBV28|TRBD1
TGTGCCAGCAGTCCCACAGGGGTCGTCTCACCCCTCCACTTT
CASSPTGVVSPLHF
>TRBJ2-7|.|TRBV5-1|TRBD1
TGCGCCAGCAGCACTTCCGGGACAGGACGCGGCGAGCAGTACTTC
CASSTSGTGRGEQYF
>TRBJ2-5|once|TRBV18|TRBD1
TGTGCCAGCTCACAAAACGCCGGGACAGGGGGTGGAGAGACCCAGTACTTC
CASSQNAGTGGGETQYF
>TRBJ2-4|.|TRBV28|.
TGTGCCAGCAGTTTAAAAGCAAACATTCAGTACTTC
CASSLKANIQYF
>TRBJ2-1|.|TRBV2|TRBD2
TGTGCCAGCGGAGCGGGACTAGCTGTTGAGCAGTTCTTC
CASGAGLAVEQFF
>TRBJ2-1|.|TRBV18|.
TGTGCCAGCCGCCAGGCGGAGGCGAATGAGCAGTTCTTC
CASRQAEANEQFF
>TRBJ2-1|.|TRBV7-9|TRBD1
TGTGCCAGCAGCTTAGGAGCGACAGGGGGTTATGAGCAGTTCTTC
CASSLGATGGYEQFF
>TRBJ2-2|.|TRBV7-9|TRBD1
TGTGCCAGCAGCCATTCCGGGACAGGCCGCACCGGGGAGCTGTTTTTT
CASSHSGTGRTGELFF
>TRBJ1-5|few|TRBV29-1|.
TGCAGCGTAGCAGGTGCGTTCAATCAGCCCCAGCATTTT
CSVAGAFNQPQHF
>TRBJ2-7|few|TRBV6-1|TRBD1
TGTGCCAGCAGTGAATCCGGGACAGGGGGCTACGAGCAGTACTTC
CASSESGTGGYEQYF
>TRBJ1-1|.|TRBV15|TRBD1
TGTGCCACCAGCGGGACAGGGGGCGGGACTGAAGCTTTCTTT
CATSGTGGGTEAFF
>TRBJ1-1|.|TRBV9|.
TGTGCCAGCAGCGCGTACGATGGGAGTGAAGCTTTCTTT
CASSAYDGSEAFF
>TRBJ2-3|.|TRBV2|.
TGTGCCAGCCCCAGTGTTGCCACAGATACGCAGTATTTT
CASPSVATDTQYF
>TRBJ2-4|few|TRBV4-1|.
TGCGCCAGCAGCCAAGAACCACAGTTAGCCAAAAACATTCAGTACTTC
CASSQEPQLAKNIQYF
>TRBJ2-3|few|TRBV13|TRBD2
TGTGCCAGCACCCACAGACTAGCGGGAACCACTAGCACAGATACGCAGTATTTT
CASTHRLAGTTSTDTQYF
>TRBJ2-1|few|TRBV9|TRBD2
TGTGCCAGCAGCACGACTAGCGGGTACAATGAGCAGTTCTTC
CASSTTSGYNEQFF
>TRBJ2-6|.|TRBV25-1|TRBD2
TGTGCCAGCACCTTGACTAGCGGAGACTCTGGGGCCAACGTCCTGACTTTC
CASTLTSGDSGANVLTF
>TRBJ2-7|once|TRBV6-5|.
TGTGCCAGCATCAAACAAGGGAGAAGGGAGCAGTACTTC
CASIKQGRREQYF